This record covers a single TCR beta chain. This entry comes from a study of blood T cell repertoires in COVID-19. Whole-study context: Specimens from acute and convalescent COVID-19 originated in the United States, Italy and Spain. In each case, the material was cDNA or gDNA derived from T cells, B-cell-depleted T cells, or PBMCs.

Original methodology: Estimation of nucleated cell counts was performed using reference gene primer amplification. Repertoires were generated with immunoSEQ multiplex PCR, while TCRdb's copy carries only in-frame clones and drops some. That table furnishes V, J and clone size, whereas the DNA furnished D and trimming. In the table there are around 230,000 clones, 80% to 85% of which are singletons. The sequencing input was peripheral blood. The TCR originated in a man aged 35-49 years with acute or convalescent COVID-19.

The CDR3 loop reads CASSPSGSREAFF. Written as DNA, the CDR3 is TGTGCCAGCTCACCGTCAGGATCGCGAGAAGCTTTCTTT. The chain employs TRBV18 and TRBJ1-1; no firm D call. Trimming took off 3 bases at V and 8 bases at J, with 13 bases between the two ends. The germline V gene encodes CDR1 KGHSH and CDR2 LQKENI. There are 13 residues in the CDR3.